Below, 21 T cell receptor beta chains from the same sample are listed, as sequenced in a study of blood T cell repertoires in COVID-19. The assay was immunoSEQ multiplex PCR, and TCRdb's table has in-frame clones only and misses some. The sample shows approximately 23,000 clones, about 90% of them seen only once. Source material: peripheral blood. These receptors came from a woman older than 75 with active COVID-19.

The chain recombines TRBV15 with TRBJ1-5, with no clear D. The CDR3 is 13 amino acids. V lost 3 bases to trimming and J lost 4 bases, with 7 bases between them. Germline CDR1 LNHNV, CDR2 YYDKDF (reference sequence). CDR3 amino acids: CATSRGGNQPQHF. DNA of the CDR3: TGTGCCACCAGCAGGGGCGGGAATCAGCCCCAGCATTTT.

This clone was observed a few times. The chain employs TRBV6-5 and TRBJ1-1, with TRBD1 identical over 9 bases. The CDR3 is made up of 13 amino acids. Germline V gene data show CDR1 as MNHEY and CDR2 as SVGAGI. J lost 7 bases, V lost 6 bases, and 6 bases had no gene match. For the CDR3, the DNA is TGTGCCAGCAGAAGGACAGGGGCCGGTGAAGCTTTCTTT. Its translation is CASRRTGAGEAFF.

The V call is TRBV11-1, the J call TRBJ1-5, with D maybe TRBD1 (6 bases). The germline V gene encodes CDR1 SGHAT and CDR2 FQDESV (reference sequence). Trimming removed 5 bases at V and 7 bases at J, with 12 bases between. The CDR3 has 13 amino acids. The CDR3 coding sequence is TGTGCCAGCAGCCTGGCCAGGGGCCAGCCCCAGCATTTT. Translating it yields CASSLARGQPQHF.

This clone was recorded only once. The chain carries TRBV19 and TRBJ1-1; D might be TRBD1 (5 bases). The V gene's germline CDR1 is LNHDA and CDR2 SQIVND (reference sequence). The CDR3 is 14 amino acids. The V end lost 2 bases, the J end lost 0 bases, and 7 bases lay between the germline ends. The CDR3 spells CASSIQGMNTEAFF. CDR3 DNA sequence: TGTGCCAGTAGTATACAGGGTATGAACACTGAAGCTTTCTTT.

This clone has a single count. CDR3 DNA: TGCGCCAGCAGCTTGGCCGCAGGGGGCAATTATGGCTACACCTTC. Its translation is CASSLAAGGNYGYTF. The chain links TRBV5-1 to TRBJ1-2, with 8 bases that match TRBD1. V shed 0 bases, J shed 5 bases, and the junction held 6 bases outside the gene matches. Germline values: CDR1 SGHRS, CDR2 YFSETQ. The CDR3 spans 15 residues. Together with reference TRBV5-1 and TRBJ1-2, the CDR3 gives the full variable domain: KAGVTQTPRYLIKTRGQQVTLSCSPISGHRSVSWYQQTPGQGLQFLFEYFSETQRNKGNFPGRFSGRQFSNSRSEMNVSTLELGDSALYLCASSLAAGGNYGYTFGSGTRLTVV.

The gene calls are TRBV7-2 and TRBJ1-1; TRBD1 matches 8 bases. The CDR3 contains 14 residues. V gave up 4 bases and J gave up 0 bases; unmatched junction bases: 1. Germline values: CDR1 SGHTA, CDR2 FQGNSA. The DNA for the CDR3 is TGTGCCAGCAGCTCGGGACAGGTGAACACTGAAGCTTTCTTT. It is translated as CASSSGQVNTEAFF.

The chain combines TRBV4-2 with TRBJ2-3; TRBD2 matches at 12 bases. V lost 0 bases and J lost 1; bases outside the gene matches: 8. Germline-derived CDR1 and CDR2 are LGHNA and YNFKEQ. This CDR3 is built from 19 residues. CDR3 nucleotides: TGTGCCAGCAGCCAAGATGGGGTCCGGACTAGCGGGGGCACAGATACGCAGTATTTT. This encodes CASSQDGVRTSGGTDTQYF.

The chain employs TRBV5-1 and TRBJ2-5, with 14 bases aligning to TRBD2. This CDR3 has 16 amino acids. Germline values: CDR1 SGHRS, CDR2 YFSETQ. After removal of 4 bases from V and 5 bases from J, the junction contained 7 bases not matched to a gene. The DNA of the CDR3 is TGCGCCAGCAGCGAGACTAGCGGGGGGGGGCATGAGACCCAGTACTTC. It specifies CASSETSGGGHETQYF.

The chain has TRBV11-3 and TRBJ2-7; 8 bases match TRBD1. The V segment lost 5 bases and the J segment 5 bases; nucleotides outside the gene matches: 11. Germline lookup yields CDR1 SGHNT and CDR2 YENEEA. The CDR3 spans 15 residues. CDR3 loop: CASSHQGASKNEQYF. CDR3 in DNA: TGTGCCAGCAGCCATCAGGGGGCATCTAAAAACGAGCAGTACTTC.

This clone appeared a single time. This chain connects TRBV3-1 (or the pseudogene TRBV3-2) to TRBJ2-7, with 7 bases that match TRBD2. This CDR3 spans 15 amino acids. Germline-derived CDR1 and CDR2 are LGHDT and YNNKEL (reference sequence). With V trimmed by 2 bases and J by 6 bases, 10 bases remained unmatched. This CDR3 reads CASSQMAGVLSEQYF. Here the CDR3 DNA reads TGTGCCAGCAGCCAAATGGCGGGGGTCCTCTCCGAGCAGTACTTC.

V gene TRBV29-1 combines with J gene TRBJ2-7; 10 bases fit TRBD1. The length of the CDR3 is 13 residues. Germline-derived CDR1 and CDR2 are SQVTM and ANQGSEA. Unmatched junction bases numbered 10, after V lost 7 bases and J lost 7 bases. The CDR3 region is CSGRDRGTSEQYF. The CDR3 region has the DNA TGCAGCGGTCGGGACAGGGGTACATCAGAGCAGTACTTC.

The V call is TRBV3-1 (or the pseudogene TRBV3-2), the J call TRBJ1-3; possible D gene TRBD1, 5 bases. Germline CDR1 LGHDT, CDR2 YNNKEL (reference sequence). The CDR3 loop spans 16 amino acids. V was trimmed by 1 base and J by 0 bases, leaving 10 bases between them. CDR3 nucleotides: TGTGCCAGCAGCCAAGCTGGGACTAGCTCTGGAAACACCATATATTTT. Amino acids: CASSQAGTSSGNTIYF.

CDR3 DNA: TGTGCCAGCAGCGGACAGGTTAATGAAAAACTGTTTTTT. Translating it yields CASSGQVNEKLFF. The chain has TRBV27 and TRBJ1-4; TRBD1 aligns across 7 bases. J lost 4 bases, V lost 6 bases, and 2 bases had no gene match. This CDR3 spans 13 amino acids. Germline V gives CDR1 MNHEY, CDR2 SMNVEV (reference sequence).

This rearrangement joins TRBV4-3 to TRBJ1-1; D gene ambiguous. V was trimmed by 8 bases and J by 0 bases, leaving 10 bases between them. Looked up from germline, CDR1 is LGHNA and CDR2 is YSLEER. This CDR3 comprises 13 residues. CDR3 coding DNA: TGCGCCAGCTCCCATCAGGTGAACACTGAAGCTTTCTTT. It translates to CASSHQVNTEAFF.

The gene calls are TRBV2 and TRBJ1-3; possibly TRBD1 for D (5 bases). Looked up from germline, CDR1 is SNHLY and CDR2 is FYNNEI. V gave up 6 bases and J gave up 0 bases, with 15 bases separating them. The CDR3 has 16 amino acids. This CDR3 reads CASRLRRADSGNTIYF. CDR3 coding DNA: TGTGCCAGCAGATTGCGCAGGGCAGACTCTGGAAACACCATATATTTT.

The V call is TRBV27, the J call TRBJ1-6, with TRBD1 matching 8 bases. V dropped 6 bases and J dropped 9; count of bases not matched to a gene: 13. Germline V lookup: CDR1 MNHEY, CDR2 SMNVEV (reference sequence). The length of the CDR3 is 16 residues. For the CDR3, the DNA is TGTGCCAGCAGCTCACACAGGGGGTACAGCGGTTCACCCCTCCACTTT. Amino acid sequence: CASSSHRGYSGSPLHF.

The rearrangement uses TRBV5-1 and TRBJ1-2; D might be TRBD1 (6 bases). Trimming took 2 bases from V and 8 from J, leaving 16 bases between them. The CDR3 consists of 14 residues. CDR1 is SGHRS and CDR2 is YFSETQ in the germline V gene. The CDR3 region is CASSLGTVGQGYTF. Written as DNA, the CDR3 is TGCGCCAGCAGCTTAGGGACGGTGGGACAAGGCTACACCTTC.

This clone was recorded once. V usage is TRBV18 and J usage is TRBJ2-3, with a tentative D call TRBD1 (6 bases). V was cut by 3 bases and J by 6 bases, with 13 bases left in between. The CDR3 length is 14 residues. Germline CDR1 and CDR2: KGHSH and LQKENI. The CDR3 sequence is CASSPGRQADTQYF. Here the CDR3 DNA reads TGTGCCAGCTCACCGGGGAGACAGGCTGATACGCAGTATTTT. Variable domain in full (rest from reference TRBV18 and TRBJ2-3): NAGVMQNPRHLVRRRGQEARLRCSPMKGHSHVYWYRQLPEEGLKFMVYLQKENIIDESGMPKERFSAEFPKEGPSILRIQQVVRGDSAAYFCASSPGRQADTQYFGPGTRLTVL.

The chain links TRBV6-2 or TRBV6-3 to TRBJ2-4; TRBD1 is a possible D gene (6 bases). CDR3 length: 15 residues. V lost 6 bases and J 0 bases, leaving 12 bases between the germline ends. The germline CDR1 and CDR2 sequences are MNHEY and SVGEGT. The CDR3 nucleotides are TGTGCCAGCAGCCAAGGGACATTAGCCAAAAACATTCAGTACTTC. It is translated as CASSQGTLAKNIQYF.

This chain uses TRBV4-2 with TRBJ1-1; no definite D call. CDR3 length equals 18 residues. Germline V gives CDR1 LGHNA, CDR2 YNFKEQ. Between the trimmed V and J ends, which lost 0 bases and 1 base, there was a span of 18 bases. CDR3 DNA: TGTGCCAGCAGCCAAGATCGCCGGCAGGCCCCCCCGAACACTGAAGCTTTCTTT. The encoded protein is CASSQDRRQAPPNTEAFF.

The chain has TRBV27 and TRBJ2-7, with 11 bases lining up with TRBD2. The germline CDR1 and CDR2 sequences are MNHEY and SMNVEV (reference sequence). The CDR3 spans 15 residues. J gave up 3 bases and V 5 bases, and 6 bases lay outside the gene matches. CDR3 DNA sequence: TGTGCCAGCAGTGATAGCGGGGGGGCGGTCTACGAGCAGTACTTC. Protein product: CASSDSGGAVYEQYF.